The rows below give T cell receptor beta chains drawn from one sample of a study of blood T cell repertoires in COVID-19. The protocol was immunoSEQ multiplex PCR, while the TCRdb copy is restricted to in-frame clones and leaves out a portion. The sample includes 300,000 to 400,000 clones, around 87% seen only once; the top ten take more than 0.9%. The source material was PBMCs or T cells enriched from blood (not recorded which). Receptors were obtained from a woman aged 25 to 39 with acute COVID-19. CDR3s include the opening cysteine and the closing phenylalanine or tryptophan. A D gene is named only where the DNA matches it firmly. Clone sizes are given selectively: once, few, many, or a class where the clone is expanded.

TRBJ2-6 TRBV5-4 . . CASSLRGSGANVLTF TGTGCCAGCAGCTTGAGGGGCAGCGGGGCCAACGTCCTGACTTTC
TRBJ2-2 TRBV7-9 . . CASRAGGGRNPGELFF TGTGCCAGCAGGGCTGGTGGGGGCCGCAATCCCGGGGAGCTGTTTTTT
TRBJ2-1 TRBV5-1 . TRBD1 CASSPRQGTGNEQFF TGCGCCAGCAGCCCTCGACAGGGGACCGGCAATGAGCAGTTCTTC
TRBJ1-2 TRBV7-2 . . CASSPPFYGYTF TGTGCCAGCAGCCCCCCGTTCTATGGCTACACCTTC
TRBJ1-2 TRBV6-2/TRBV6-3 . TRBD1 CASSPDRVPLNGYTF TGTGCCAGCAGTCCGGACAGGGTGCCTCTAAATGGCTACACCTTC
TRBJ2-1 TRBV7-8 once . CASSLEGGFYNEQFF TGTGCCAGCAGCTTAGAGGGGGGGTTTTACAATGAGCAGTTCTTC
TRBJ1-2 TRBV24-1 once . CATSKSDSLPGGYTF TGTGCCACATCAAAATCGGACAGCCTCCCTGGGGGCTACACCTTC
TRBJ1-5 TRBV12-3/TRBV12-4 . TRBD1 CASREQGTGPQHF TGTGCCAGCAGGGAACAGGGGACGGGGCCCCAGCATTTT
TRBJ1-5 TRBV20-1 . . CSASPGAGNQPQHF TGCAGTGCTAGTCCAGGGGCAGGCAATCAGCCCCAGCATTTT
TRBJ2-1 TRBV30 . TRBD1 CAWSEQGAINEQFF TGTGCCTGGAGTGAACAGGGGGCAATCAATGAGCAGTTCTTC
TRBJ2-7 TRBV29-1 . . CSVESGSSYEQYF TGCAGCGTTGAAAGCGGCAGTTCCTACGAGCAGTACTTC
TRBJ2-5 TRBV7-2 . TRBD2 CASTSGGETQYF TGTGCCAGCACTTCGGGGGGGGAGACCCAGTACTTC
TRBJ1-1 TRBV19 . TRBD1 CASRGRQGGDTEAFF TGTGCCAGTAGAGGGAGACAGGGAGGAGACACTGAAGCTTTCTTT
TRBJ1-5 TRBV28 . . CASSPSSLTGDDQPQHF TGTGCCAGCAGTCCCTCTAGCTTAACGGGGGACGATCAGCCCCAGCATTTT
TRBJ1-5 TRBV24-1 . . CATSTSPPRQLPTSSNQPQHF TGTGCCACCAGTACATCTCCCCCCCGCCAGTTACCCACTAGCTCCAATCAGCCCCAGCATTTT
TRBJ1-5 TRBV18 once TRBD1 CASSPGQGFSNQPQHF TGTGCCAGCTCACCAGGACAGGGTTTTAGCAATCAGCCCCAGCATTTT
TRBJ1-1 TRBV5-5 . . CASSPDILQAFF TGTGCCAGCAGCCCGGACATTCTTCAAGCTTTCTTT
TRBJ2-7 TRBV6-6 . . CASSYLLVGGYEQYF TGTGCCAGCAGTTACCTACTAGTGGGTGGCTACGAGCAGTACTTC
TRBJ1-6 TRBV18 . . CASSLFSNSPLHF TGTGCCAGCTCACTATTTAGTAATTCACCCCTCCACTTT
TRBJ2-3 TRBV7-2 . . CASSRDLTSTDTQYF TGTGCCAGCAGCCGGGACTTAACTAGCACAGATACGCAGTATTTT
TRBJ1-6 TRBV27 . TRBD1 CASSGQGWESPLHF TGTGCCAGCAGTGGACAGGGTTGGGAATCACCCCTCCACTTT
TRBJ2-6 TRBV19 . . CASSTRQFSGANVLTF TGTGCCAGTAGTACCCGACAGTTCTCTGGGGCCAACGTCCTGACTTTC
TRBJ2-3 TRBV7-2 . . CASSSWGPGYF TGTGCCAGCAGCTCCTGGGGGCCCGGGTATTTT
TRBJ1-3 TRBV7-2 . . CASSPVQSHGNTIYF TGTGCCAGCAGCCCGGTACAGTCTCATGGAAACACCATATATTTT
TRBJ1-1 TRBV27 . . CASRRTQSTEAFF TGTGCCAGCCGCCGGACACAAAGCACTGAAGCTTTCTTT
TRBJ2-3 TRBV6-4 once . CASRKSTSTDTQYF TGTGCCAGCAGGAAGAGCACTAGCACAGATACGCAGTATTTT
TRBJ2-5 TRBV29-1 once TRBD1 CSVEGRGQGLETQYF TGCAGCGTTGAAGGACGAGGACAGGGTCTGGAGACCCAGTACTTC
TRBJ1-5 TRBV3-1/TRBV3-2 . TRBD1 CASSQDLAEGQGPIYSNQPQHF TGTGCCAGCAGCCAAGATTTAGCGGAGGGACAGGGGCCTATATATAGCAATCAGCCCCAGCATTTT
TRBJ2-7 TRBV11-3 . TRBD1 CASSSTGGKYEQYF TGTGCCAGCAGCTCAACAGGGGGCAAGTACGAGCAGTACTTC
TRBJ2-7 TRBV3-1/TRBV3-2 . TRBD2 CASSPRGLAANYEQYF TGTGCCAGCAGCCCCCGGGGTCTAGCGGCGAACTACGAGCAGTACTTC
TRBJ1-5 TRBV6-1 once . CASSEAVGQPQHF TGTGCCAGCAGTGAAGCGGTCGGGCAGCCCCAGCATTTT
TRBJ2-1 TRBV10-3 . . CAISPSTPGDINEQFF TGTGCCATCAGCCCATCTACCCCAGGGGACATAAATGAGCAGTTCTTC
TRBJ2-3 TRBV10-1 . . CASSEQFPDTQYF TGCGCCAGCAGTGAACAATTCCCAGATACGCAGTATTTT
TRBJ2-7 TRBV7-3 . TRBD1 CASSRDRSHEQYF TGTGCCAGCAGCCGGGACAGGTCCCACGAGCAGTACTTC